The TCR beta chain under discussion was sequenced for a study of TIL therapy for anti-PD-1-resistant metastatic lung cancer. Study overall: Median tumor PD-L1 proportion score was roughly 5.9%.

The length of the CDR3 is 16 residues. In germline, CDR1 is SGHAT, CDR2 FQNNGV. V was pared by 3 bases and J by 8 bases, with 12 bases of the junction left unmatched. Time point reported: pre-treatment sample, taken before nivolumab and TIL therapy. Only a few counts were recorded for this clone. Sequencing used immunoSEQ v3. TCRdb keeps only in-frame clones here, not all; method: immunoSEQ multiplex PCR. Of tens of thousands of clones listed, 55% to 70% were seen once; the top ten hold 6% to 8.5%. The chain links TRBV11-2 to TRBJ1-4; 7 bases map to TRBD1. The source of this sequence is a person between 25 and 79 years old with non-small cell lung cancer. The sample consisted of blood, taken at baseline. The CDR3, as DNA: TGTGCCAGCAGCTTGACAGGGACCTTAAATGGAGAAAAACTGTTTTTT. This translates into CASSLTGTLNGEKLFF.